The next 30 T cell receptor beta chains were all read from a single sample in a study of STAT5B mutations in CD4+ large granular lymphocyte leukemia. Libraries were prepared by immunoSEQ multiplex PCR; TCRdb keeps only in-frame clonotypes and omits some of them. The table has roughly 30,000 clones, 85% seen once. The material sequenced was CD4+ T cells from blood buffy coats. Receptors were obtained from a human donor in good health.

The gene calls are TRBV14 and TRBJ2-1; weak D call: TRBD2 (5 bases). The CDR3 totals 15 residues. CDR1 is SGHDN, CDR2 FVKESK, per germline. V was pared by 2 bases and J by 3 bases, with 11 bases between. In nucleotides, the CDR3 is TGTGCCAGCAGCCAACTTACCGGGATCTACAATGAGCAGTTCTTC. This translates into CASSQLTGIYNEQFF.

V gene TRBV6-6 combines with J gene TRBJ1-2, with D uncertain. The CDR3 runs 12 residues. Germline values: CDR1 MNHNY, CDR2 SVGAGI (reference sequence). V dropped 5 bases and J dropped 6 bases, with 10 bases sitting between them. The CDR3 nucleotides are TGTGCCAGCAGTCGGATCGGGAATGGCTACACCTTC. Translated, it gives CASSRIGNGYTF.

The chain carries TRBV7-8 and TRBJ2-1; TRBD2 matches at 9 bases. The CDR3 consists of 16 residues. From germline, CDR1 is SGHVS and CDR2 FQNEAQ. The V segment lost 0 bases and the J segment 7 bases; nucleotides outside the gene matches: 7. CDR3 DNA sequence: TGTGCCAGCAGCTTAGCGATCGCGGGAGGGCCAAATGAGCAGTTCTTC. Translated, it gives CASSLAIAGGPNEQFF.

This clone was picked up one time. The chain has TRBV7-9 and TRBJ2-1; 8 positions agree with TRBD2. The CDR3 length is 18 residues. J lost 0 bases, V lost 5 bases, and 12 bases had no gene match. CDR1 and CDR2 from the germline V gene are SEHNR and FQNEAQ (reference sequence). CDR3 bases: TGTGCCAGCAGCCCGCGGGGGGCGGGTTCGGGCTCCTACAATGAGCAGTTCTTC. This codes for CASSPRGAGSGSYNEQFF.

The chain joins TRBV11-3 to TRBJ2-3, with 7 bases matching TRBD2. J lost 2 bases, V lost 3 bases, and 5 bases had no gene match. Germline loops: CDR1 SGHNT, CDR2 YENEEA. The CDR3 sequence is 15 residues long. The CDR3 DNA is TGTGCCAGCAGCTTCAGGCGGGGGTCCACAGATACGCAGTATTTT. This gives the protein CASSFRRGSTDTQYF.

The CDR3 loop is CASSQGPERGQPQHF. The CDR3 region has the DNA TGCGCCAGCAGCCAGGGACCGGAACGGGGTCAGCCCCAGCATTTT. The rearrangement joins TRBV5-1 to TRBJ1-5; the D gene is possibly TRBD1 (5 bases). Germline CDR1 SGHRS, CDR2 YFSETQ. There are 15 residues in the CDR3. The V end was cut by 4 bases, the J end by 6 bases, with 17 bases between.

The chain combines TRBV5-4 with TRBJ2-5, with D possibly TRBD2 on 6 matching bases. The CDR3 contains 14 residues. Germline loops: CDR1 SGHNT, CDR2 YYREEE (reference sequence). The V end lost 2 bases, the J end lost 5 bases, and 13 bases lay between the germline ends. The chain's CDR3 is CASSFRAGGETQYF. Written as DNA, the CDR3 is TGTGCCAGCAGCTTTAGGGCCGGAGGGGAGACCCAGTACTTC.

The rearrangement links TRBV2 to TRBJ2-3; 7 positions match TRBD2. The V and J ends lost 6 bases and 2 bases, in that order; junction bases with no gene match: 11. Germline lookup yields CDR1 SNHLY and CDR2 FYNNEI. This CDR3 has 16 residues. CDR3 bases: TGTGCCAGCAGCGGGAAACTAGCGAGTACCACAGATACGCAGTATTTT. Protein sequence: CASSGKLASTTDTQYF.

This clone has a handful of counts. This rearrangement joins TRBV28 to TRBJ1-5; a possible D gene is TRBD1 (5 bases). This CDR3 spans 15 amino acids. V was pared by 7 bases and J by 1 base, with 14 bases between. Germline V CDR1 and CDR2: MDHEN, SYDVKM. This CDR3 reads CASTRGRGSNQPQHF. In DNA, the CDR3 is TGTGCCAGCACAAGGGGAAGAGGGAGCAATCAGCCCCAGCATTTT.

This chain connects TRBV4-3 to TRBJ2-7; 12 bases map to TRBD2. Germline V gene data show CDR1 as LGHNA and CDR2 as YSLEER. The CDR3 covers 17 residues. V lost 0 bases to trimming and J lost 1 base; unmatched junction nucleotides: 4. CDR3 in amino acids: CASSQDSLAGGSYEQYF. CDR3 nucleotide sequence: TGCGCCAGCAGCCAAGATTCCCTAGCGGGGGGGTCCTACGAGCAGTACTTC.

The genes are TRBV29-1 and TRBJ2-7; TRBD1 aligns across 7 bases. Trimming took 5 bases from V and 1 from J; bases not matched to a gene: 2. CDR3 size: 12 residues. From germline, CDR1 is SQVTM and CDR2 ANQGSEA. In DNA form, the CDR3 reads TGCAGCGTTTTGACAGGGTCCTACGAGCAGTACTTC. Amino acid sequence: CSVLTGSYEQYF.

V and J are TRBV5-8 and TRBJ2-3, with D uncertain. Germline-derived CDR1 and CDR2 are SGHTS and YDEGEE. V was cut by 4 bases and J by 0 bases, with 12 bases left in between. The CDR3 covers 15 residues. CDR3 sequence: CASSGRASSTDTQYF. The DNA for the CDR3 is TGTGCCAGCAGCGGACGAGCTTCTAGCACAGATACGCAGTATTTT. The full variable domain, completed using reference TRBV5-8 and TRBJ2-3, is EAGVTQSPTHLIKTRGQQATLRCSPISGHTSVYWYQQALGLGLQFLLWYDEGEERNRGNFPPRFSGRQFPNYSSELNVNALELEDSALYLCASSGRASSTDTQYFGPGTRLTVL.

The genes are TRBV19 and TRBJ1-5; D possibly corresponds to TRBD1 (5 bases). CDR1 and CDR2 (germline): LNHDA, SQIVND (reference sequence). This CDR3 is 14 amino acids long. The ends were cut back, 4 bases at V and 7 bases at J, with 14 bases in the middle. CDR3 bases: TGTGCCAGTAGTAGCCCTAGGGGTGGACAGCCCCAGCATTTT. Encoded protein: CASSSPRGGQPQHF.

The V gene is TRBV5-4, the J gene TRBJ2-1; D gene uncertain. The CDR3 is made up of 14 amino acids. Trimming pared 4 bases from V and 4 bases from J, leaving 12 bases between. CDR1 is SGHNT and CDR2 is YYREEE in the germline V gene (reference sequence). The CDR3: CASSPQREYNEQFF. DNA for the CDR3: TGTGCCAGCAGCCCTCAGCGAGAGTACAATGAGCAGTTCTTC.

J is TRBJ2-7 and V is TRBV14, with D possibly TRBD1 on 6 matching bases. The CDR3 contains 16 residues. Germline assignment: CDR1 SGHDN and CDR2 FVKESK. The V gene lost 7 bases and the J gene lost 3 bases, with 22 bases spanning the gap. CDR3 amino acids: CASIYKKGEIIYEQYF. CDR3 bases: TGTGCCAGCATCTATAAGAAGGGGGAGATTATCTACGAGCAGTACTTC.

The chain carries TRBV18 and TRBJ2-1; maybe TRBD1 (5 bases). Germline-derived CDR1 and CDR2 are KGHSH and LQKENI. The CDR3 length is 16 residues. The V end was cut by 5 bases, the J end by 4 bases, with 18 bases between. The CDR3 sequence is CASSRLRDSLYNEQFF. Here the CDR3 DNA reads TGTGCCAGCTCAAGGCTCCGAGACAGTCTTTACAATGAGCAGTTCTTC.

This chain uses TRBV19 with TRBJ2-7; TRBD1 matches 9 bases. With V trimmed by 4 bases and J by 6 bases, 4 bases remained unmatched. Germline V CDR1 and CDR2: LNHDA, SQIVND (reference sequence). The CDR3 runs 13 residues. The CDR3 DNA reads TGTGCCAGTAGTAATACAGGGGGCGGCGAGCAGTACTTC. It translates to CASSNTGGGEQYF.

This clone has more than one count but fewer than ten. CDR3 amino acids: CASSRNRESNQPQHF. CDR3 sequence (DNA): TGTGCCAGCAGTCGTAACAGGGAATCAAATCAGCCCCAGCATTTT. This chain connects TRBV6-5 to TRBJ1-5, with TRBD1 as a possible D gene (6 bases). The V gene lost 5 bases and the J gene lost 4 bases, with 15 bases spanning the gap. From germline, CDR1 is MNHEY and CDR2 SVGAGI. The CDR3 contains 15 residues.

In this sample, this clone turned up a few times. The DNA for the CDR3 is TGCGCCAGCAGCTCGACAGGCCCTGGGGCCAACGTCCTGACTTTC. Translating it yields CASSSTGPGANVLTF. The chain employs TRBV5-1 and TRBJ2-6, with D possibly being TRBD1 (6 bases). Trimming pared 3 bases from V and 2 bases from J, leaving 9 bases between. CDR3 length: 15 residues. Germline-derived CDR1 and CDR2 are SGHRS and YFSETQ.

This chain connects TRBV6-5 to TRBJ2-6; TRBD1 is a possible D gene (6 bases). The germline CDR1 and CDR2 sequences are MNHEY and SVGAGI. The germline V and J ends were trimmed by 2 bases and 4 bases, with 12 bases remaining between them. This CDR3 is 16 amino acids long. The CDR3 region has the DNA TGTGCCAGCAGTTACCGAAGGGGGACCGGGGCCAACGTCCTGACTTTC. Its protein product is CASSYRRGTGANVLTF.

The chain recombines TRBV7-8 with TRBJ2-7; 7 bases line up with TRBD1. V was pared by 1 base and J by 3 bases, with 9 bases of the junction left unmatched. Germline CDR1 is SGHVS and CDR2 is FQNEAQ. This CDR3 comprises 16 residues. The CDR3, as DNA: TGTGCCAGCAGCTTAGTTGTTAGGGACAGTGACTACGAGCAGTACTTC. Translated: CASSLVVRDSDYEQYF. The full variable domain, completed using reference TRBV7-8 and TRBJ2-7, is GAGVSQSPRYKVAKRGQDVALRCDPISGHVSLFWYQQALGQGPEFLTYFQNEAQLDKSGLPSDRFFAERPEGSVSTLKIQRTQQEDSAVYLCASSLVVRDSDYEQYFGPGTRLTVT.

The rearrangement joins TRBV7-9 to TRBJ1-5; D gene uncertain. CDR3 length equals 14 residues. Germline V gives CDR1 SEHNR, CDR2 FQNEAQ (reference sequence). V was shortened by 0 bases and J by 6 bases, with 9 bases between the two germline ends. The DNA of the CDR3 is TGTGCCAGCAGCTTAGCTTCGGAGCTTCAGCCCCAGCATTTT. Translating it yields CASSLASELQPQHF.

This clone has only a few counts. The rearrangement links TRBV4-1 to TRBJ1-3; 7 bases fit TRBD1. V gave up 6 bases and J gave up 2 bases; unmatched junction bases: 4. The V gene's germline CDR1 is MGHRA and CDR2 YSYEKL. The CDR3 runs to 14 residues. CDR3 nucleotides: TGCGCCAGCAGGGAACAGGGGACTGGAAACACCATATATTTT. It is translated as CASREQGTGNTIYF.

The gene calls are TRBV30 and TRBJ1-4; possibly TRBD1 for D (6 bases). V dropped 2 bases and J dropped 4 bases, with 20 bases sitting between them. The CDR3 runs 17 residues. The germline CDR1 and CDR2 sequences are GTSNPN and SVGIG (reference sequence). CDR3 DNA sequence: TGTGCCTGGAGTAACCGGCTAAGGGGGGGATTTAATGAAAAACTGTTTTTT. Residues: CAWSNRLRGGFNEKLFF.

This clone occurred a few times. The chain combines TRBV10-3 with TRBJ1-2; D might be TRBD1 (6 bases). The CDR3 loop spans 14 amino acids. The germline V and J ends were trimmed by 3 bases and 2 bases, with 10 bases remaining between them. CDR1 and CDR2 (germline): ENHRY, SYGVKD. As DNA, the CDR3 is TGTGCCATCAGTGAAAGGGGGATGAACTATGGCTACACCTTC. Protein sequence: CAISERGMNYGYTF.

Turning to this clone: The germline gene is not matched at one end of the junction; a read error may be the cause. The chain employs TRBV11-2 and TRBJ2-1; 13 bases match TRBD2. CDR1 and CDR2 from the germline V gene are SGHAT and FQNNGV. The CDR3 covers 13 residues. CDR3 region: CASSLEGLAGKIF. CDR3 bases: TGTGCCAGCAGCTTAGAGGGACTAGCGGGAAAGATCTTC. The full variable domain, with the rest looked up from reference TRBV11-2 and TRBJ2-1, is EAGVAQSPRYKIIEKRQSVAFWCNPISGHATLYWYQQILGQGPKLLIQFQNNGVVDDSQLPKDRFSAERLKGVDSTLKIQPAKLEDSAVYLCASSLEGLAGKIFGPGTRLTVL.

The chain joins TRBV15 to TRBJ2-7; D may be TRBD2 (5 bases). The V end lost 1 base, the J end lost 1 base, and 11 bases lay between the germline ends. The CDR3 is made up of 15 amino acids. Germline V CDR1 and CDR2: LNHNV, YYDKDF (reference sequence). The CDR3 DNA reads TGTGCCACCAGCAGAGGCATCGAGGGATCCTACGAGCAGTACTTC. Residues: CATSRGIEGSYEQYF.

This chain connects TRBV5-4 to TRBJ2-3; D perhaps matches TRBD1 (6 bases). V was cut by 4 bases and J by 5 bases, with 17 bases left in between. Germline V lookup: CDR1 SGHNT, CDR2 YYREEE (reference sequence). This CDR3 is built from 15 residues. Written as DNA, the CDR3 is TGTGCCAGCAGCAGACCACAGGGTCAGGGAGATACGCAGTATTTT. This encodes CASSRPQGQGDTQYF.

This clone was seen just once. The rearrangement links TRBV27 to TRBJ1-2; D call uncertain. V was trimmed by 10 bases and J by 4 bases, leaving 22 bases between them. Per germline, CDR1 MNHEY and CDR2 SMNVEV (reference sequence). This CDR3 region has 15 residues. Here the CDR3 DNA reads TGTGCCACTCTAGAGCGGGGAATCCCTGGCTATGGCTACACCTTC. Translating it yields CATLERGIPGYGYTF.

This chain links TRBV28 with TRBJ2-5, with a possible D match to TRBD2 (5 bases). The CDR3 sequence is 16 residues long. V was clipped by 6 bases and J by 5 bases, with 22 bases between them. Germline V gene sequence: CDR1 MDHEN, CDR2 SYDVKM. The CDR3 region has the DNA TGTGCCAGCAGCCCAAGCCCGGACTTCGGTAGGGAGACCCAGTACTTC. Protein: CASSPSPDFGRETQYF.